Detailed here is one T cell receptor (beta chain). The antigen is undetermined. This entry belongs to a study of shared clonotypes between healthy human individuals. Whole-study context: The study used three CD4 naive, three CD4 memory, two CD8 naive and one CD8 memory plate per donor.

Study-wide findings and caveats: Rarefaction indicated that sorted-subset sequencing remained incomplete although depth was large. Naive subsets generally had larger estimated richness than memory subsets.

The V segment lost 0 bases and the J segment 2 bases; nucleotides outside the gene matches: 3. Germline-derived CDR1 and CDR2 are SGHRS and YFSETQ. This CDR3 has 15 residues. The protocol was immunoSEQ multiplex PCR, while the TCRdb copy is restricted to in-frame clones and leaves out a portion. The sample holds over a million clones, around 97% seen once. The V call is TRBV5-1, the J call TRBJ2-3, with 7 bases identical to TRBD2. The sample taken for sequencing was naive CD4+ T cells sorted from blood. Noted subset: CD45RA+ positively selected. This receptor was taken from a man between 25 and 39 years old in good health. This CDR3 is CASSLVSGHTDTQYF. The CDR3 DNA reads TGCGCCAGCAGCTTGGTTAGCGGGCACACAGATACGCAGTATTTT.